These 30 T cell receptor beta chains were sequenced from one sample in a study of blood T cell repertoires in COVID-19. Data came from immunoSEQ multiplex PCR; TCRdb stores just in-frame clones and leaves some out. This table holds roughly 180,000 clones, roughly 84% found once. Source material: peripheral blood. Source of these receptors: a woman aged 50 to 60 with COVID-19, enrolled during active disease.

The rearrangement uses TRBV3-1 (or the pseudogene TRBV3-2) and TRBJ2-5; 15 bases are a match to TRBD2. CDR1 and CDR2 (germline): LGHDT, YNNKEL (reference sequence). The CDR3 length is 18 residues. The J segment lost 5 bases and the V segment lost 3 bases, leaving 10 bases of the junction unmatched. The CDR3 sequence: CASSQASGLAGGPETQYF. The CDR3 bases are TGTGCCAGCAGCCAGGCTAGCGGACTAGCGGGGGGGCCTGAGACCCAGTACTTC.

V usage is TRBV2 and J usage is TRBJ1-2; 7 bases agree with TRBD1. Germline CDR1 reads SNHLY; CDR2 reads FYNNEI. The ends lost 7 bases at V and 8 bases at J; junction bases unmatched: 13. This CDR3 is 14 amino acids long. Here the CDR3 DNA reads TGTGCCAGCATGGGTACCGACAGGGTAGGCGGCTACACCTTC. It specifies CASMGTDRVGGYTF. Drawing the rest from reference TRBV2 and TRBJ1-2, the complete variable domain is EPEVTQTPSHQVTQMGQEVILRCVPISNHLYFYWYRQILGQKVEFLVSFYNNEISEKSEIFDDQFSVERPDGSNFTLKIRSTKLEDSAMYFCASMGTDRVGGYTFGSGTRLTVV.

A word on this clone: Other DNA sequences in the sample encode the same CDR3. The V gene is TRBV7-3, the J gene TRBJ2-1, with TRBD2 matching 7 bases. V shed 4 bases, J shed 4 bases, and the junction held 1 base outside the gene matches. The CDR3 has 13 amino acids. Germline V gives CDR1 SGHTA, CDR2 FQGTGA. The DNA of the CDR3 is TGTGCCAGCAGCTCGGGACTATACAATGAGCAGTTCTTC. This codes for CASSSGLYNEQFF. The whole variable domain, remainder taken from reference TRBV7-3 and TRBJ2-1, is GAGVSQTPSNKVTEKGKYVELRCDPISGHTALYWYRQSLGQGPEFLIYFQGTGAADDSGLPNDRFFAVRPEGSVSTLKIQRTERGDSAVYLCASSSGLYNEQFFGPGTRLTVL.

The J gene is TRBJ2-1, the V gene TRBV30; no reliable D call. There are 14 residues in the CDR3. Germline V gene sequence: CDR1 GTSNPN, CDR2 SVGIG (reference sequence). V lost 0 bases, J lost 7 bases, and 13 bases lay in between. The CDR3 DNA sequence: TGTGCCTGGAGTGTAAATAGAGCCAATAATGAGCAGTTCTTC. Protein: CAWSVNRANNEQFF.

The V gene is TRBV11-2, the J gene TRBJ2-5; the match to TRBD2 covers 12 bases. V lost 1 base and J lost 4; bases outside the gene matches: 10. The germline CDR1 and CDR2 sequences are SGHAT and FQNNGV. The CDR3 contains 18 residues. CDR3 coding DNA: TGTGCCAGCAGCTTAGTCCTAGCGGGGGGGCCGGACTTAGAGACCCAGTACTTC. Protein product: CASSLVLAGGPDLETQYF.

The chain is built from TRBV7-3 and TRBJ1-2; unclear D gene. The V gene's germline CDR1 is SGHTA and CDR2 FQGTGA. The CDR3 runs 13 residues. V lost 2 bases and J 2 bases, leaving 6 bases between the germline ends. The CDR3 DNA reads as TGTGCCAGCAGCTTATCAGAAAACTATGGCTACACCTTC. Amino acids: CASSLSENYGYTF.

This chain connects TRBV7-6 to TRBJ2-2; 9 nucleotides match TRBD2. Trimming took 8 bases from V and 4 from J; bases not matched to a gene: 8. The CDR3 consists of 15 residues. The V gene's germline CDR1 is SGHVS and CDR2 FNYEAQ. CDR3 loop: CASGGLAQSTGELFF. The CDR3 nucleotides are TGTGCCAGCGGAGGACTAGCGCAAAGCACCGGGGAGCTGTTTTTT.

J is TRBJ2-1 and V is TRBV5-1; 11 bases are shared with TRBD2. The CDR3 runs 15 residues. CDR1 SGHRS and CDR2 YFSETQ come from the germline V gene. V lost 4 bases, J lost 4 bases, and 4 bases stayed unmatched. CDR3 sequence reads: CASSDGTSGYNEQFF. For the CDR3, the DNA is TGCGCCAGCAGCGATGGGACTAGCGGATACAATGAGCAGTTCTTC.

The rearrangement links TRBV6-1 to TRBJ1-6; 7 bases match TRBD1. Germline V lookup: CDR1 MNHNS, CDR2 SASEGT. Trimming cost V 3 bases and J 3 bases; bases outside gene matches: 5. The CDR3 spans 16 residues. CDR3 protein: CASSDGTASYNSPLHF. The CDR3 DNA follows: TGTGCCAGCAGTGACGGGACAGCGAGCTATAATTCACCCCTCCACTTT.

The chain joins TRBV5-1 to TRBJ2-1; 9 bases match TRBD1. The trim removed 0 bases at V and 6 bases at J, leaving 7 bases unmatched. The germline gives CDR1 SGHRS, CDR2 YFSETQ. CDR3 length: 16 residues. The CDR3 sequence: CASSLAGTGFINEQFF. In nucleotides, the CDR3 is TGCGCCAGCAGCTTGGCCGGGACAGGGTTTATCAATGAGCAGTTCTTC.

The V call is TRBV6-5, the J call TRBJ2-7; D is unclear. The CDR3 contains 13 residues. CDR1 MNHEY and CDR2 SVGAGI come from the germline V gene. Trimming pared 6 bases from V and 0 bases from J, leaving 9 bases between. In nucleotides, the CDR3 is TGTGCCAGCAGAGACACGAACTCCTACGAGCAGTACTTC. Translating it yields CASRDTNSYEQYF.

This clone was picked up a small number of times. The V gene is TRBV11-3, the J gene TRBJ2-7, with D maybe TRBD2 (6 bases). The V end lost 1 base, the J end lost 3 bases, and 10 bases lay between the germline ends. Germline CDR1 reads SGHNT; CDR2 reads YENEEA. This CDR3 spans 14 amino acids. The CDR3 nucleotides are TGTGCCAGCAGCTTAGTCGGGGGAATCTACGAGCAGTACTTC. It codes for CASSLVGGIYEQYF.

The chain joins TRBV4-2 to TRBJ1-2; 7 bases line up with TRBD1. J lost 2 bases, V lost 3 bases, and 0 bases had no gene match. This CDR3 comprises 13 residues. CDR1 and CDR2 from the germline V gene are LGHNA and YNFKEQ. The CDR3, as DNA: TGTGCCAGCAGCCAGACAGGGAACTATGGCTACACCTTC. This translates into CASSQTGNYGYTF.

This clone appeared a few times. CDR3 in amino acids: CASSYEGGTEAFF. The DNA for the CDR3 is TGTGCCAGCAGTTACGAGGGAGGGACTGAAGCTTTCTTT. This chain joins TRBV6-6 and TRBJ1-1; D remains ambiguous. In germline, CDR1 is MNHNY, CDR2 SVGAGI (reference sequence). V was clipped by 2 bases and J by 5 bases, with 9 bases between them. CDR3 length: 13 amino acids.

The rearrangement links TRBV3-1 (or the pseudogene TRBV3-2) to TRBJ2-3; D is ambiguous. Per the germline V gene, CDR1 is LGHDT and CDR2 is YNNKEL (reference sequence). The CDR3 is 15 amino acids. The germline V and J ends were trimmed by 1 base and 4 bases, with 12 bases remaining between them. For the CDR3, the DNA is TGTGCCAGCAGCCAAGGACGAGGTCGCCCAGATACGCAGTATTTT. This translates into CASSQGRGRPDTQYF.

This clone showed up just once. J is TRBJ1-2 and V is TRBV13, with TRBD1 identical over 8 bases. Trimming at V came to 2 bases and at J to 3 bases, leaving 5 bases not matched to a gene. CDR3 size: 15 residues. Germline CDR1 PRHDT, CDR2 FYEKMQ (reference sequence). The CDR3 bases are TGTGCCAGCAGCTTACAGGGGGCGTTTGACTATGGCTACACCTTC. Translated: CASSLQGAFDYGYTF.

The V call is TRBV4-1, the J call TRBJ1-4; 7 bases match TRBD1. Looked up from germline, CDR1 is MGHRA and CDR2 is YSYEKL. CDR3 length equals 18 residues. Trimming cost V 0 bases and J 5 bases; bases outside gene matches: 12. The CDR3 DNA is TGCGCCAGCAGCCAAGAGCCCCCAAGGGGGCGAGCGAATGAAAAACTGTTTTTT. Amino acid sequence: CASSQEPPRGRANEKLFF.

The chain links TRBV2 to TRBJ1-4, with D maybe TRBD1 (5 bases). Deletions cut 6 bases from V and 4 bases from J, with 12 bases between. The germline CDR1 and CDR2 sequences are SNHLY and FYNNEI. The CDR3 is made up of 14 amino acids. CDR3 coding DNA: TGTGCCAGCAGCCACGGGAGGGGTAATGAAAAACTGTTTTTT. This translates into CASSHGRGNEKLFF. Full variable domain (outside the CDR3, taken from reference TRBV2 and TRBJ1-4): EPEVTQTPSHQVTQMGQEVILRCVPISNHLYFYWYRQILGQKVEFLVSFYNNEISEKSEIFDDQFSVERPDGSNFTLKIRSTKLEDSAMYFCASSHGRGNEKLFFGSGTQLSVL.

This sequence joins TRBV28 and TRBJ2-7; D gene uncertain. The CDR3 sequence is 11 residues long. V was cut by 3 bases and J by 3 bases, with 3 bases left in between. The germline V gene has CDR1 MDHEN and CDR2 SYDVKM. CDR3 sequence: CASSFGYEQYF. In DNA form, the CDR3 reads TGTGCCAGCAGTTTCGGCTACGAGCAGTACTTC.

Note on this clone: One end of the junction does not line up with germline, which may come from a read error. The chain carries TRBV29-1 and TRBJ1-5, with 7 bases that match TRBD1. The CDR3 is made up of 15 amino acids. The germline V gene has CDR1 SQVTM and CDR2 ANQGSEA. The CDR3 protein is CSVEGIGTANKPQHF. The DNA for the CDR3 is TGCAGCGTTGAGGGTATCGGGACAGCCAATAAGCCCCAGCATTTT.

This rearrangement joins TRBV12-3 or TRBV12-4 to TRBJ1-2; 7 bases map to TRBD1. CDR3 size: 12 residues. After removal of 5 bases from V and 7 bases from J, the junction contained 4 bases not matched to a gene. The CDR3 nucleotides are TGTGCCAGCAGTACAGGGGTGGGTGGCTACACCTTC. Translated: CASSTGVGGYTF.

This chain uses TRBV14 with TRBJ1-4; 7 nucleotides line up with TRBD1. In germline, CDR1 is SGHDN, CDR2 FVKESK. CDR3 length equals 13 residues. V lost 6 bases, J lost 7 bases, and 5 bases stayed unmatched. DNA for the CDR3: TGTGCCAGCAGGGCAGGGGGAGGTGAAAAACTGTTTTTT. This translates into CASRAGGGEKLFF. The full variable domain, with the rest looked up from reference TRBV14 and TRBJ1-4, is EAGVTQFPSHSVIEKGQTVTLRCDPISGHDNLYWYRRVMGKEIKFLLHFVKESKQDESGMPNNRFLAERTGGTYSTLKVQPAELEDSGVYFCASRAGGGEKLFFGSGTQLSVL.

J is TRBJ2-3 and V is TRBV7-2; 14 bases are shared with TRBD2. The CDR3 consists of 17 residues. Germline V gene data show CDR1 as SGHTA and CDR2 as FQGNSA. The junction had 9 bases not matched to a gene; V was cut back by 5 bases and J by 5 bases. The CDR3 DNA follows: TGTGCCAGCAGCCCCCTCCGACTAGCGGGGGGGTTAGATACGCAGTATTTT. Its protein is CASSPLRLAGGLDTQYF. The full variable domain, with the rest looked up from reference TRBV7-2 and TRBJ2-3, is GAGVSQSPSNKVTEKGKDVELRCDPISGHTALYWYRQSLGQGLEFLIYFQGNSAPDKSGLPSDRFSAERTGGSVSTLTIQRTQQEDSAVYLCASSPLRLAGGLDTQYFGPGTRLTVL.

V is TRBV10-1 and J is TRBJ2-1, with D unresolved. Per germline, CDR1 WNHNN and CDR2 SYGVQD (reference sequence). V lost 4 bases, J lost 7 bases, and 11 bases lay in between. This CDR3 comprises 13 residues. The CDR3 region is CASSGGGRNEQFF. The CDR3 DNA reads TGCGCCAGCAGTGGTGGCGGCAGAAATGAGCAGTTCTTC.

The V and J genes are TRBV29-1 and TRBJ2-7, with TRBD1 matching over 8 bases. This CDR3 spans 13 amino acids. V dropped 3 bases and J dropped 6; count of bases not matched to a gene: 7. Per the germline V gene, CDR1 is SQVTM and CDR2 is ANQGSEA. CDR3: CSVEIPGGGEQYF. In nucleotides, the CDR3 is TGCAGCGTTGAGATTCCAGGGGGCGGCGAGCAGTACTTC.

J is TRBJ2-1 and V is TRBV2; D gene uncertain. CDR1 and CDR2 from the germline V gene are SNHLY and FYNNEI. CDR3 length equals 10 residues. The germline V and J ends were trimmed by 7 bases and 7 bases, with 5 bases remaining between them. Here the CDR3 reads CASKRNEQFF. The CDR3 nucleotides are TGTGCCAGCAAGAGAAATGAGCAGTTCTTC. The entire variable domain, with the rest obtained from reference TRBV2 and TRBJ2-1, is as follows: EPEVTQTPSHQVTQMGQEVILRCVPISNHLYFYWYRQILGQKVEFLVSFYNNEISEKSEIFDDQFSVERPDGSNFTLKIRSTKLEDSAMYFCASKRNEQFFGPGTRLTVL.

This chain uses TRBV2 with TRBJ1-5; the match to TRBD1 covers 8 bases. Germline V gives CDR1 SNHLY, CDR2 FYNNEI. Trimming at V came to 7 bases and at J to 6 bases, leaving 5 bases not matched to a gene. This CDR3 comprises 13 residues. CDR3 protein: CASNGQGSQPQHF. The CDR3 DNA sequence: TGTGCCAGCAACGGACAGGGAAGTCAGCCCCAGCATTTT.

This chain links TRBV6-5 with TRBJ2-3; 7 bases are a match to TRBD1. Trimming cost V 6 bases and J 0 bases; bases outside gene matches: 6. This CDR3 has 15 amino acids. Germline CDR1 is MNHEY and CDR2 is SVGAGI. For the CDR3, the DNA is TGTGCCAGCAGAAATTGGGACAGCAGCACAGATACGCAGTATTTT. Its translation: CASRNWDSSTDTQYF.

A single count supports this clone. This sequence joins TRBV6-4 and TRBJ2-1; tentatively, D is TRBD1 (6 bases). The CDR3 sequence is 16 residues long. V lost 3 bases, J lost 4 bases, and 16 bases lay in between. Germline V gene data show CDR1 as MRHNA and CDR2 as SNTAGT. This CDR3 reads CASSEYAGQLYNEQFF. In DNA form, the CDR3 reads TGTGCCAGCAGTGAGTACGCCGGACAGCTGTACAATGAGCAGTTCTTC.

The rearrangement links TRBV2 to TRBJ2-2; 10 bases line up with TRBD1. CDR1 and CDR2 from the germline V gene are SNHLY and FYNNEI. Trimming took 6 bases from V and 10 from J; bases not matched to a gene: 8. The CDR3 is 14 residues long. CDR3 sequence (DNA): TGTGCCAGCAGATATTCGGGACAGGGGACGGAGCTGTTTTTT. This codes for CASRYSGQGTELFF.